This T cell receptor beta chain derives from a study of blood T cell repertoires in COVID-19. Study overall: The cDNA or gDNA used as material had been derived from T cells, B-cell-depleted T cells, or PBMCs.

TCRdb keeps only in-frame clones here, not all; method: immunoSEQ multiplex PCR. The sample lists 150,000 to 180,000 clones, approximately 80% occurring once. Germline V lookup: CDR1 MNHNY, CDR2 SVGAGI (reference sequence). Trimming shortened V by 5 bases and J by 2 bases, and 16 bases separated the two germline ends. This CDR3 region has 16 residues. The gene calls are TRBV6-6 and TRBJ1-5, with D unclear. The TCR comes from a woman in her sixties or seventies with acute or convalescent COVID-19. Sequenced sample: peripheral blood. CDR3 DNA: TGTGCCAGCAGTCCCGGGGAGGGAGGAGGCAATCAGCCCCAGCATTTT. This codes for CASSPGEGGGNQPQHF.